This T cell receptor beta chain was documented in a study of monozygotic twins with inflammatory bowel disease. For each CDR3 protein, TCRdb gives one entry from its re-call of the 5' RACE reads, without DNA. The sample data list just over 300,000 distinct CDR3 sequences. Regarding this clonotype: Its antigen is still unknown.

General study points: Distinguishing T cell subtypes was not possible. Healthy co-twins showed greater TCRbeta diversity (inverse Simpson) than IBD patients.

The CDR3 is 15 residues long. CDR1 is SNHLY, CDR2 FYNNEI, per germline. This chain links TRBV2 with TRBJ1-5; TCRdb reports TRBD1, a call that lacks DNA to check it against. The receptor was derived from a human donor with ulcerative colitis or Crohn's disease, or a healthy co-twin of an affected twin (not recorded which). Sequencing used blood. The CDR3: CASSEIRVGNQPQHF.